A single sample is the source of the 21 T cell receptor beta chains below, sequenced in a study of blood T cell repertoires in COVID-19. The method was immunoSEQ multiplex PCR; TCRdb's version includes in-frame clones alone and lacks a portion of them. The data contain about 61,000 clones, 86% of them seen just once; the ten biggest clones take up more than 12%. Material for sequencing was peripheral blood. All receptors come from a human donor in a cohort sampled during active COVID-19.

This clone was counted between two and nine times. This chain joins TRBV7-9 and TRBJ1-5; 9 nucleotides match TRBD1. V lost 5 bases to trimming and J lost 1 base; unmatched junction nucleotides: 3. This CDR3 region has 15 residues. Per germline, CDR1 SEHNR and CDR2 FQNEAQ (reference sequence). CDR3 DNA: TGTGCCAGCAGCGCGGACAGGGGAAGCAATCAGCCCCAGCATTTT. Encoded protein: CASSADRGSNQPQHF.

V and J are TRBV15 and TRBJ2-1; the match to TRBD2 covers 8 bases. J gave up 0 bases and V 5 bases, and 6 bases lay outside the gene matches. There are 16 residues in the CDR3. Germline CDR1 and CDR2: LNHNV and YYDKDF (reference sequence). The DNA of the CDR3 is TGTGCCACCAGCTTCGGAAGCGGGAGCTCCTACAATGAGCAGTTCTTC. Translating it yields CATSFGSGSSYNEQFF.

The chain joins TRBV19 to TRBJ1-3, with D maybe TRBD1 (5 bases). V lost 6 bases and J lost 0, with 9 bases in between. This CDR3 has 14 amino acids. Looked up from germline, CDR1 is LNHDA and CDR2 is SQIVND (reference sequence). The CDR3 region is CASSPGFSGNTIYF. CDR3 coding DNA: TGTGCCAGTAGCCCAGGGTTCTCTGGAAACACCATATATTTT. Together with reference TRBV19 and TRBJ1-3, the CDR3 gives the full variable domain: DGGITQSPKYLFRKEGQNVTLSCEQNLNHDAMYWYRQDPGQGLRLIYYSQIVNDFQKGDIAEGYSVSREKKESFPLTVTSAQKNPTAFYLCASSPGFSGNTIYFGEGSWLTVV.

The CDR3 DNA follows: TGTGCCAGCAGCACCCTCGGGAAAGTAGATACGCAGTATTTT. Its translation is CASSTLGKVDTQYF. V and J are TRBV5-6 and TRBJ2-3; maybe TRBD2 (5 bases). V was cut by 4 bases and J by 5 bases, with 14 bases left in between. This CDR3 has 14 amino acids. The V gene's germline CDR1 is SGHDT and CDR2 YYEEEE.

This chain joins TRBV7-2 and TRBJ2-7; a possible D gene is TRBD2 (6 bases). CDR3 length: 15 residues. Germline V gene data show CDR1 as SGHTA and CDR2 as FQGNSA. V lost 5 bases, J lost 3 bases, and 17 bases lay in between. Here the CDR3 DNA reads TGTGCCAGCAGCAGAGGTATCGCTAGCGTCTACGAGCAGTACTTC. Translation: CASSRGIASVYEQYF.

The V gene is TRBV4-1, the J gene TRBJ1-6; D ambiguous. The germline gives CDR1 MGHRA, CDR2 YSYEKL. This CDR3 spans 17 amino acids. V lost 0 bases, J lost 0 bases, and 9 bases lay in between. CDR3 bases: TGCGCCAGCAGCCAAGATGACTCGAGCTCCTATAATTCACCCCTCCACTTT. Residues: CASSQDDSSSYNSPLHF.

V is TRBV5-5 and J is TRBJ1-5, with D perhaps matching TRBD1 (6 bases). The CDR3 runs 15 residues. V was pared by 5 bases and J by 1 base, with 13 bases between. CDR1 and CDR2 from the germline V gene are SGHKS and YYEKEE (reference sequence). The CDR3 sequence: CASRGGQTSNQPQHF. The CDR3 DNA reads as TGTGCCAGCAGGGGGGGGCAGACCAGCAATCAGCCCCAGCATTTT.

On this clone: A read error may produce the germline difference seen at one junction end. The CDR3 region is CASSFDRALYEQYF. The CDR3 bases are TGTGCCAGCAGTTTTGACAGGGCCCTTTACGAACAGTACTTC. The V call is TRBV28, the J call TRBJ2-7; 7 bases are a match to TRBD1. From germline, CDR1 is MDHEN and CDR2 SYDVKM. The CDR3 sequence is 14 residues long.

The rearrangement joins TRBV3-1 (or the pseudogene TRBV3-2) to TRBJ2-1; tentatively, D is TRBD2 (6 bases). V lost 5 bases to trimming and J lost 0 bases, with 17 bases between them. The germline V gene encodes CDR1 LGHDT and CDR2 YNNKEL (reference sequence). The CDR3 covers 17 residues. In DNA, the CDR3 is TGTGCCAGCAGCTCCCAGGAGGGCCCCAGCTCCTACAATGAGCAGTTCTTC. Residues: CASSSQEGPSSYNEQFF.

This clone was recorded a few times. The chain combines TRBV3-1 (or the pseudogene TRBV3-2) with TRBJ2-1, with D perhaps TRBD2 (6 bases). Germline V gene lookup returns CDR1 LGHDT and CDR2 YNNKEL (reference sequence). This CDR3 region has 17 residues. Trimming shortened V by 3 bases and J by 6 bases, and 21 bases separated the two germline ends. This CDR3 is CASSHEVRVGGFNEQFF. CDR3 coding DNA: TGTGCCAGCAGCCACGAAGTACGGGTGGGGGGATTCAATGAGCAGTTCTTC.

This sequence joins TRBV10-3 and TRBJ2-1; TRBD2 aligns across 9 bases. Trimming removed 6 bases from V and 8 bases from J; junction bases left unmatched: 8. The CDR3 loop spans 14 amino acids. Looked up from germline, CDR1 is ENHRY and CDR2 is SYGVKD. The CDR3 coding sequence is TGTGCCATCAGGGATAGCGGGAGCCGCGATGAGCAGTTCTTC. Translation: CAIRDSGSRDEQFF.

J is TRBJ1-5 and V is TRBV5-8; D gene uncertain. V lost 3 bases, J lost 5 bases, and 6 bases lay in between. The germline CDR1 and CDR2 sequences are SGHTS and YDEGEE. CDR3 length: 12 residues. The DNA for the CDR3 is TGTGCCAGCAGCTCGCAGGATCAGCCCCAGCATTTT. It encodes CASSSQDQPQHF. The full variable domain, with the rest looked up from reference TRBV5-8 and TRBJ1-5, is EAGVTQSPTHLIKTRGQQATLRCSPISGHTSVYWYQQALGLGLQFLLWYDEGEERNRGNFPPRFSGRQFPNYSSELNVNALELEDSALYLCASSSQDQPQHFGDGTRLSIL.

The genes are TRBV18 and TRBJ2-7, with 9 bases fitting TRBD1. Germline V lookup: CDR1 KGHSH, CDR2 LQKENI. CDR3 size: 15 residues. Losses at the gene ends were 2 bases for V and 3 bases for J; bases not matched to a gene: 5. The DNA for the CDR3 is TGTGCCAGCTCACCAGAACGGGACAGGGACTACGAGCAGTACTTC. Residues: CASSPERDRDYEQYF.

The rearrangement joins TRBV18 to TRBJ2-1, with a tentative D call TRBD2 (5 bases). Looked up from germline, CDR1 is KGHSH and CDR2 is LQKENI. This CDR3 is built from 16 residues. The V and J ends lost 1 base and 3 bases respectively, with 13 bases between them. CDR3 nucleotide sequence: TGTGCCAGCTCACCACTGGGCATAGGGAGCTACAATGAGCAGTTCTTC. This codes for CASSPLGIGSYNEQFF.

The chain uses TRBV24-1 and TRBJ2-1, with 8 bases aligning to TRBD2. The CDR3 is 14 amino acids. Germline CDR1 reads KGHDR; CDR2 reads SFDVKD. V was pared by 0 bases and J by 7 bases, with 1 base of the junction left unmatched. The DNA for the CDR3 is TGTGCCACCAGTGATTTGAAGCGGGGGAATGAGCAGTTCTTC. The encoded protein is CATSDLKRGNEQFF.

In nucleotides, the CDR3 is TGTGCCAGCAGTTCCCCGACAGCGAAGAACACTGAAGCTTTCTTT. Its translation is CASSSPTAKNTEAFF. The V and J genes are TRBV27 and TRBJ1-1; possibly TRBD1 for D (5 bases). The CDR3 spans 15 residues. Trimming removed 4 bases at V and 1 base at J, with 13 bases between. CDR1 is MNHEY and CDR2 is SMNVEV in the germline V gene (reference sequence).

The rearrangement joins TRBV2 to TRBJ1-2; 7 nucleotides align to TRBD1. V trimming: 5 bases; J trimming: 6 bases; junction bases outside the gene matches: 9. The CDR3 has 14 residues. Germline lookup yields CDR1 SNHLY and CDR2 FYNNEI. The CDR3 DNA sequence: TGTGCCAGCAGTATTAAGGGACAGCCAAATGGCTACACCTTC. Translated: CASSIKGQPNGYTF.

As concerns this clone: The junction shows a germline mismatch at one end, possibly a read error. The CDR3 coding sequence is TGTGCCAGCAGCGTAGGTCGGGGGGATCTCTTTTTC. This codes for CASSVGRGDLFF. The chain employs TRBV9 and TRBJ1-1; D perhaps matches TRBD1 (5 bases). The CDR3 runs to 12 residues. The germline V gene encodes CDR1 SGDLS and CDR2 YYNGEE.

As to this clone: Different DNA sequences within this sample yield the same CDR3. The V call is TRBV28, the J call TRBJ1-2, with no clear D. The V gene lost 3 bases and the J gene lost 0 bases, with 5 bases spanning the gap. The germline V gene encodes CDR1 MDHEN and CDR2 SYDVKM. The CDR3 sequence is 13 residues long. CDR3 sequence: CASSLRANYGYTF. DNA of the CDR3: TGTGCCAGCAGTTTGAGGGCTAACTATGGCTACACCTTC.

The V and J genes are TRBV14 and TRBJ2-7, with 7 bases that match TRBD1. The ends lost 1 base at V and 3 bases at J; junction bases unmatched: 6. The V gene's germline CDR1 is SGHDN and CDR2 FVKESK. There are 15 residues in the CDR3. CDR3 protein: CASSQAVAGGYEQYF. CDR3 sequence (DNA): TGTGCCAGCAGCCAAGCGGTTGCAGGGGGCTACGAGCAGTACTTC.

This chain links TRBV30 with TRBJ1-6; D is perhaps TRBD1 (6 bases). The CDR3 runs 14 residues. From germline, CDR1 is GTSNPN and CDR2 SVGIG (reference sequence). The V end was cut by 5 bases, the J end by 9 bases, with 17 bases between. CDR3 region: CAWSGGQQSSPLHF. In nucleotides, the CDR3 is TGTGCCTGGTCGGGAGGACAGCAAAGTTCACCCCTCCACTTT.